The 22 T cell receptor beta chains reported below all come from one sample, sequenced in a study of cytomegalovirus exposure and HLA in healthy donors. Amplification used 60 Vbeta primers and 13 Jbeta primers. Some clones are missing from TCRdb's copy, which holds only in-frame ones; the method was immunoSEQ multiplex PCR. This sample yields some 130,000 clones, of which 70% to 80% are seen a single time; 2% to 2.5% belongs to the top ten. Sample: PBMCs. These receptors were taken from an older woman in good health and CMV-seropositive.

This clone was seen a handful of times. This chain joins TRBV10-3 and TRBJ2-1; 9 bases are a match to TRBD1. This CDR3 comprises 15 residues. Germline CDR1 and CDR2: ENHRY and SYGVKD. Trimming removed 5 bases from V and 8 bases from J; junction bases left unmatched: 10. The CDR3 coding sequence is TGTGCCATCAGTCCCGGGACAGGGCTTAGCTATGAGCAGTTCTTC. Protein sequence: CAISPGTGLSYEQFF.

This clone was counted between two and nine times. The chain recombines TRBV18 with TRBJ1-5; TRBD1 agrees at 9 bases. With V trimmed by 6 bases and J by 4 bases, 4 bases remained unmatched. The CDR3 totals 14 residues. Germline V CDR1 and CDR2: KGHSH, LQKENI. CDR3 in amino acids: CASSQGQGNQPQHF. The CDR3 bases are TGTGCCAGCTCGCAGGGACAGGGAAATCAGCCCCAGCATTTT.

The chain has TRBV2 and TRBJ1-2, with unresolved D. V was trimmed by 4 bases and J by 1 base, leaving 4 bases between them. This CDR3 is built from 12 residues. Germline V gene lookup returns CDR1 SNHLY and CDR2 FYNNEI. The chain's CDR3 is CASSASNYGYTF. The CDR3 region has the DNA TGTGCCAGCAGTGCCAGTAACTATGGCTACACCTTC.

This sequence joins TRBV29-1 and TRBJ1-2; D unclear. The CDR3 is 12 residues long. The V end lost 3 bases, the J end lost 4 bases, and 9 bases lay between the germline ends. Germline V lookup: CDR1 SQVTM, CDR2 ANQGSEA. The CDR3 reads CSVDRLGYGYTF. DNA for the CDR3: TGCAGCGTTGACAGGCTCGGCTATGGCTACACCTTC. The variable domain in full, completed from reference TRBV29-1 and TRBJ1-2, reads SAVISQKPSRDICQRGTSLTIQCQVDSQVTMMFWYRQQPGQSLTLIATANQGSEATYESGFVIDKFPISRPNLTFSTLTVSNMSPEDSSIYLCSVDRLGYGYTFGSGTRLTVV.

This chain uses TRBV28 with TRBJ1-2, with unresolved D. Germline loops: CDR1 MDHEN, CDR2 SYDVKM. Trimming removed 5 bases from V and 2 bases from J, with 12 bases in between. CDR3 size: 14 residues. The CDR3 is CASSPPGGNYGYTF. For the CDR3, the DNA is TGTGCCAGCAGTCCCCCGGGAGGGAACTATGGCTACACCTTC.

V gene TRBV13 combines with J gene TRBJ1-1; TRBD1 matches at 8 bases. The CDR3 runs to 15 residues. The J segment lost 5 bases and the V segment lost 5 bases, leaving 10 bases of the junction unmatched. Germline loops: CDR1 PRHDT, CDR2 FYEKMQ (reference sequence). This CDR3 reads CASSQGQGLGTEAFF. The CDR3 nucleotides are TGTGCCAGCAGCCAAGGACAGGGTCTGGGGACTGAAGCTTTCTTT. Based on the CDR3 plus reference TRBV13 and TRBJ1-1, the full variable domain is AAGVIQSPRHLIKEKRETATLKCYPIPRHDTVYWYQQGPGQDPQFLISFYEKMQSDKGSIPDRFSAQQFSDYHSELNMSSLELGDSALYFCASSQGQGLGTEAFFGQGTRLTVV.

The rearrangement joins TRBV19 to TRBJ1-2; 7 bases align to TRBD1. This CDR3 is 14 amino acids long. J was trimmed by 4 bases and V by 7 bases; bases with no gene match: 9. The germline V gene encodes CDR1 LNHDA and CDR2 SQIVND (reference sequence). The CDR3: CASTDRAEVYGYTF. The DNA for the CDR3 is TGTGCCAGTACAGACAGGGCGGAGGTCTATGGCTACACCTTC. Filled out from reference TRBV19 and TRBJ1-2, the complete variable domain reads DGGITQSPKYLFRKEGQNVTLSCEQNLNHDAMYWYRQDPGQGLRLIYYSQIVNDFQKGDIAEGYSVSREKKESFPLTVTSAQKNPTAFYLCASTDRAEVYGYTFGSGTRLTVV.

The chain employs TRBV30 and TRBJ1-3, with D tentatively TRBD1 (5 bases). The V end was cut by 2 bases, the J end by 2 bases, with 10 bases between. Germline-derived CDR1 and CDR2 are GTSNPN and SVGIG (reference sequence). This CDR3 is 14 amino acids long. The CDR3 nucleotides are TGTGCCTGGAGTTCAGGGACTGCTGGAAACACCATATATTTT. Amino acid sequence: CAWSSGTAGNTIYF.

This clone was observed a few times. The chain carries TRBV7-3 and TRBJ1-6; TRBD1 matches 10 bases. Germline V gene data show CDR1 as SGHTA and CDR2 as FQGTGA. Trimming cost V 6 bases and J 7 bases; bases outside gene matches: 6. This CDR3 contains 15 residues. The CDR3, as DNA: TGTGCCAGCAGTCTGACAGGGGGCGAAAATTCACCCCTCCACTTT. Translated, it gives CASSLTGGENSPLHF.

The rearrangement links TRBV6-5 to TRBJ1-6; 7 positions agree with TRBD1. Germline CDR1 MNHEY, CDR2 SVGAGI. Germline trimming cut 7 bases from V and 7 bases from J; bases unmatched to any gene: 7. The CDR3 loop spans 14 amino acids. CDR3 coding DNA: TGTGCCAGCACAACGACAGGGCCCAATTCACCCCTCCACTTT. Its translation: CASTTTGPNSPLHF.

This clone was recorded once. This chain joins TRBV7-8 and TRBJ2-7; 10 positions match TRBD2. V gave up 0 bases and J gave up 5 bases; unmatched junction bases: 1. The germline gives CDR1 SGHVS, CDR2 FQNEAQ. The length of the CDR3 is 14 residues. The CDR3 coding sequence is TGTGCCAGCAGCTTAGCCGGGACTAGCGACGAGCAGTACTTC. The encoded protein is CASSLAGTSDEQYF. The full variable domain, in which reference TRBV7-8 and TRBJ2-7 provide the parts outside the CDR3, is GAGVSQSPRYKVAKRGQDVALRCDPISGHVSLFWYQQALGQGPEFLTYFQNEAQLDKSGLPSDRFFAERPEGSVSTLKIQRTQQEDSAVYLCASSLAGTSDEQYFGPGTRLTVT.

V usage is TRBV28 and J usage is TRBJ2-7; D uncertain. This CDR3 comprises 13 residues. Trimming stripped 3 bases from V and 0 bases from J, with 6 bases between. Germline CDR1 is MDHEN and CDR2 is SYDVKM. CDR3 in amino acids: CASSFLSSYEQYF. CDR3 DNA: TGTGCCAGCAGTTTTCTGAGCTCCTACGAGCAGTACTTC.

The chain employs TRBV5-1 and TRBJ2-1; 8 nucleotides align to TRBD2. The germline gives CDR1 SGHRS, CDR2 YFSETQ. Germline trimming cut 3 bases from V and 4 bases from J; bases unmatched to any gene: 6. This CDR3 region has 15 residues. The CDR3 region has the DNA TGCGCCAGCAGCTCGAATAGCGGGGTATACAATGAGCAGTTCTTC. Its protein product is CASSSNSGVYNEQFF.

The chain uses TRBV28 and TRBJ2-7; D ambiguous. Per germline, CDR1 MDHEN and CDR2 SYDVKM. CDR3 length: 14 amino acids. The V gene lost 2 bases and the J gene lost 6 bases, with 14 bases spanning the gap. The CDR3 DNA reads TGTGCCAGCAGTTTAACGACTCCCCCCGGCGAGCAGTACTTC. Its protein product is CASSLTTPPGEQYF.

The sample holds a few counts of this clone. The rearrangement links TRBV9 to TRBJ2-3; perhaps TRBD2 as D (6 bases). V was trimmed by 4 bases and J by 8 bases, leaving 20 bases between them. In germline, CDR1 is SGDLS, CDR2 YYNGEE. The length of the CDR3 is 15 residues. In DNA, the CDR3 is TGTGCCAGCAGCCCCCGGGGGAATAGCGATCGTACGCAGTATTTT. Its protein is CASSPRGNSDRTQYF.

The chain combines TRBV28 with TRBJ2-3; tentatively, D is TRBD1 (6 bases). CDR1 is MDHEN and CDR2 is SYDVKM in the germline V gene. CDR3 length equals 14 residues. V was trimmed by 6 bases and J by 1 base, leaving 11 bases between them. CDR3 nucleotides: TGTGCCAGCAGGACCGGGACACGCACAGATACGCAGTATTTT. It yields the protein CASRTGTRTDTQYF.

The V call is TRBV2, the J call TRBJ2-5; 7 bases map to TRBD1. With V trimmed by 6 bases and J by 3 bases, 10 bases remained unmatched. The CDR3 has 15 residues. Germline V gene sequence: CDR1 SNHLY, CDR2 FYNNEI. The CDR3 reads CASSASGTEKETQYF. The CDR3 DNA is TGTGCCAGCAGCGCATCCGGGACAGAAAAAGAGACCCAGTACTTC.

The rearrangement links TRBV15 to TRBJ2-7; possible D gene TRBD2, 6 bases. The CDR3 has 15 amino acids. V lost 0 bases and J 4 bases, leaving 13 bases between the germline ends. CDR1 and CDR2 (germline): LNHNV, YYDKDF (reference sequence). The DNA of the CDR3 is TGTGCCACCAGCAGAGAACCCGGGACTGGGTACGAGCAGTACTTC. This translates into CATSREPGTGYEQYF.

Only a few counts were recorded for this clone. The chain combines TRBV2 with TRBJ1-1, with D possibly matching TRBD1 (5 bases). This CDR3 region has 11 residues. Trimming pared 5 bases from V and 7 bases from J, leaving 8 bases between. Germline V gene data show CDR1 as SNHLY and CDR2 as FYNNEI. The CDR3 here is CASSRTCEAFF. CDR3 nucleotide sequence: TGTGCCAGCAGTAGGACATGTGAAGCTTTCTTT.

This chain joins TRBV29-1 and TRBJ2-7, with unresolved D. V dropped 6 bases and J dropped 3 bases, with 9 bases sitting between them. The CDR3 covers 11 residues. Germline CDR1 is SQVTM and CDR2 is ANQGSEA. The CDR3 loop reads CSVTTYYEQYF. The CDR3, as DNA: TGCAGCGTCACTACGTACTACGAGCAGTACTTC.

This chain links TRBV11-1 with TRBJ2-2; tentative D call: TRBD2 (6 bases). The CDR3 is 15 amino acids. V was pared by 1 base and J by 2 bases, with 8 bases between. CDR1 is SGHAT and CDR2 is FQDESV in the germline V gene (reference sequence). Written as DNA, the CDR3 is TGTGCCAGCAGCTTAGATGGGACTAACACCGGGGAGCTGTTTTTT. Its protein is CASSLDGTNTGELFF. The full variable domain, with the rest looked up from reference TRBV11-1 and TRBJ2-2, is EAEVAQSPRYKITEKSQAVAFWCDPISGHATLYWYRQILGQGPELLVQFQDESVVDDSQLPKDRFSAERLKGVDSTLKIQPAELGDSAMYLCASSLDGTNTGELFFGEGSRLTVL.

The chain is built from TRBV18 and TRBJ1-2; D gene ambiguous. This CDR3 spans 12 amino acids. CDR1 is KGHSH and CDR2 is LQKENI in the germline V gene. V was cut by 1 base and J by 9 bases, with 9 bases left in between. The CDR3 protein is CASSPQQKSYTF. DNA of the CDR3: TGTGCCAGCTCACCACAACAGAAGAGCTACACCTTC.